These 21 T cell receptor beta chains share one sample of origin, sequenced in a study of T-cell memory formation after mild COVID-19. TCRdb recomputed calls from the 5' RACE reads with MiXCR, one row per CDR3 protein. Of approximately 350,000 distinct CDR3 sequences listed, about an eighth are singletons. Specimen: PBMCs or a T cell subset sorted from them (not recorded which). These TCRs come from a man aged 18 to 35 who had mild COVID-19 (a few samples of this study predate the infection). Cell type and time point are not known.

This sequence joins TRBV19 and TRBJ2-7; 7 bases are a match to TRBD2. The germline CDR1 and CDR2 sequences are LNHDA and SQIVND (reference sequence). The CDR3 length is 15 residues. V shed 3 bases, J shed 0 bases, and the junction held 5 bases outside the gene matches. The CDR3 DNA reads TGTGCCAGTAGTATCTCGCGGGGGACCTCCTACGAGCAGTACTTC. This translates into CASSISRGTSYEQYF.

The chain links TRBV7-2 to TRBJ1-5; D is perhaps TRBD1 (5 bases). Germline V gene lookup returns CDR1 SGHTA and CDR2 FQGNSA. CDR3 length: 13 residues. The V gene lost 3 bases and the J gene lost 6 bases, with 9 bases spanning the gap. CDR3 in DNA: TGTGCCAGCAGCTTGTGGGGCACTCAGCCCCAGCATTTT. Translated, it gives CASSLWGTQPQHF. Together with reference TRBV7-2 and TRBJ1-5, the CDR3 gives the full variable domain: GAGVSQSPSNKVTEKGKDVELRCDPISGHTALYWYRQSLGQGLEFLIYFQGNSAPDKSGLPSDRFSAERTGGSVSTLTIQRTQQEDSAVYLCASSLWGTQPQHFGDGTRLSIL.

This clonotype was observed a handful of times. The chain carries TRBV21-1 and TRBJ2-3. TRBV21-1 is flagged as a pseudogene. The length of the CDR3 is 15 residues. As DNA, the CDR3 is TGTGCCAGCAGCACCATGGGAAGGATGGAGTATACGCAGTATTTT. Translated: CASSTMGRMEYTQYF.

This clonotype occurred a few times. This chain joins TRBV9 and TRBJ2-6; D gene unclear. With 4 bases removed from V and 3 bases from J, the gap between germline ends came to 11 bases. This CDR3 is built from 15 residues. Germline CDR1 is SGDLS and CDR2 is YYNGEE. The CDR3 DNA follows: TGTGCCAGCAGCTCCCGGGCGGTTGGGGCCAACGTCCTGACTTTC. Protein: CASSSRAVGANVLTF.

The genes are TRBV29-1 and TRBJ2-1; D is possibly TRBD1 or TRBD2 (6 bases each). The CDR3 has 15 amino acids. Looked up from germline, CDR1 is SQVTM and CDR2 is ANQGSEA. V lost 3 bases and J 6 bases, leaving 18 bases between the germline ends. In DNA, the CDR3 is TGCAGCGTTGAGGGATGGGGGGCTGGTTCCAATGAGCAGTTCTTC. Translation gives CSVEGWGAGSNEQFF.

The chain joins TRBV6-2 or TRBV6-3 to TRBJ2-1, with D perhaps assigned TRBD1 or TRBD2 (5 bases each). The V end was cut by 10 bases, the J end by 15 bases, with 19 bases between. The CDR3 covers 11 residues. Germline CDR1 reads MNHEY; CDR2 reads SVGEGT. CDR3 amino acids: CATREGRTRFF. The DNA of the CDR3 is TGTGCCACACGAGAGGGGCGGACCCGGTTCTTC.

The chain is built from TRBV11-3 and TRBJ2-2; 7 bases are shared with TRBD1. CDR1 is SGHNT, CDR2 YENEEA, per germline. The CDR3 is made up of 16 amino acids. The V and J ends lost 1 base and 2 bases, in that order; junction bases with no gene match: 4. The CDR3 nucleotides read TGTGCCAGCAGCTTAGGGGGGACAGCCAACACCGGGGAGCTGTTTTTT. Protein sequence: CASSLGGTANTGELFF.

DNA of the CDR3: TGCAGTGCTAGAGATTGGAGCCAGAGGACCCAGTACTTC. This encodes CSARDWSQRTQYF. The rearrangement uses TRBV20-1 and TRBJ2-5; no clear D. In germline, CDR1 is DFQATT, CDR2 SNEGSKA (reference sequence). The length of the CDR3 is 13 residues. Trimming removed 0 bases at V and 7 bases at J, with 12 bases between.

The J gene is TRBJ1-5, the V gene TRBV6-2 or TRBV6-3, with a weak D call TRBD1 (6 bases). The CDR3 has 15 residues. V was clipped by 6 bases and J by 2 bases, with 14 bases between them. Germline CDR1 and CDR2: MNHEY and SVGEGT. The CDR3 DNA sequence: TGTGCCAGCAGCGGGGGGGCCTCGCGCAATCAGCCCCAGCATTTT. Translating it yields CASSGGASRNQPQHF.

This clonotype was counted only a few times. The chain is built from TRBV7-2 and TRBJ2-5, with 11 positions matching TRBD2. Trimming took 8 bases from V and 5 from J; bases not matched to a gene: 10. Germline values: CDR1 SGHTA, CDR2 FQGNSA. The CDR3 runs 15 residues. CDR3 amino acids: CASPSSGGAFETQYF. The CDR3 region has the DNA TGTGCCAGCCCCAGTAGCGGGGGGGCCTTTGAGACCCAGTACTTC.

The rearrangement joins TRBV7-9 to TRBJ2-3; no clear D gene. V dropped 5 bases and J dropped 0 bases, with 18 bases sitting between them. Germline V gives CDR1 SEHNR, CDR2 FQNEAQ (reference sequence). CDR3 length equals 17 residues. The CDR3 region is CASSVPRFGASTDTQYF. The CDR3 region has the DNA TGTGCCAGCAGCGTCCCGAGGTTCGGAGCTAGCACAGATACGCAGTATTTT.

The chain couples TRBV6-1 to TRBJ2-7; 9 bases align to TRBD1. Germline assignment: CDR1 MNHNS and CDR2 SASEGT. Trimming removed 6 bases from V and 3 bases from J; junction bases left unmatched: 9. This CDR3 is 15 amino acids long. CDR3 in DNA: TGTGCCAGCAGGGAGCACCGGGACAGGGACTACGAGCAGTACGTC. Translating it yields CASREHRDRDYEQYV.

The CDR3 protein is CASSLGTGDSYNSPLHF. As DNA, the CDR3 is TGCGCCAGCAGCCTCGGGACCGGCGACTCCTATAATTCACCCCTCCACTTT. The chain joins TRBV5-1 to TRBJ1-6, with D possibly matching TRBD1 (5 bases). CDR1 and CDR2 (germline): SGHRS, YFSETQ. The CDR3 covers 17 residues. The V end lost 4 bases, the J end lost 0 bases, and 14 bases lay between the germline ends.

In nucleotides, the CDR3 is TGTGCCAGCAAACCCGGGACAGGGAATGACGAGCAGTACTTC. Translated: CASKPGTGNDEQYF. This rearrangement joins TRBV7-3 to TRBJ2-7; 9 positions agree with TRBD1. Germline V gene lookup returns CDR1 SGHTA and CDR2 FQGTGA. This CDR3 is built from 14 residues. Trimming took 7 bases from V and 5 from J; bases not matched to a gene: 9.

This clonotype was counted ten times or more. The CDR3 is CASSLGGGTDNGYTF. CDR3 DNA sequence: TGTGCCAGCAGCTTAGGGGGCGGAACAGACAATGGCTACACCTTC. The chain couples TRBV7-9 to TRBJ1-2; D may be TRBD1 (5 bases). Deletions cut 1 base from V and 6 bases from J, with 15 bases between. The germline gives CDR1 SEHNR, CDR2 FQNEAQ (reference sequence). This CDR3 has 15 residues.

This clonotype turned up a few times. The V gene is TRBV7-8, the J gene TRBJ2-7; the D gene is possibly TRBD1 (5 bases). Germline V gives CDR1 SGHVS, CDR2 FQNEAQ. The CDR3 is 16 amino acids. V was pared by 4 bases and J by 5 bases, with 21 bases between. This CDR3 reads CASSSSPEWGRNEQYV. CDR3 nucleotides: TGTGCCAGCAGCTCATCCCCGGAATGGGGCCGTAACGAGCAGTACGTC.

In its sample, this clonotype was seen a few times. The chain combines TRBV11-2 with TRBJ2-3; possible D gene TRBD2, 6 bases. Trimming left V 5 bases short and J 2 bases short, with 17 bases between. The germline V gene has CDR1 SGHAT and CDR2 FQNNGV. CDR3 size: 16 residues. CDR3 loop: CASSPRGGENTDTQYF. In DNA form, the CDR3 reads TGTGCCAGCAGCCCGCGGGGCGGGGAAAACACAGATACGCAGTATTTT.

The CDR3 coding sequence is TGTGCCACCAGCAGAGATCAGGCCAGAGGGACCCAGTACTTC. Amino acid sequence: CATSRDQARGTQYF. J is TRBJ2-5 and V is TRBV15, with D unresolved. The CDR3 consists of 14 residues. Trimming removed 0 bases at V and 7 bases at J, with 12 bases between. Germline CDR1 and CDR2: LNHNV and YYDKDF (reference sequence).

The chain is built from TRBV4-3 and TRBJ1-1; D is unresolved. The CDR3 is 14 amino acids. Germline CDR1 is LGHNA and CDR2 is YSLEER. Trimming pared 0 bases from V and 7 bases from J, leaving 12 bases between. CDR3: CASSQEIRRNEAFF. The DNA for the CDR3 is TGCGCCAGCAGCCAAGAAATTAGACGGAATGAAGCTTTCTTT.

This clonotype was seen a few times. This chain links TRBV6-2 or TRBV6-3 with TRBJ2-1, with a possible D match to TRBD1 (6 bases). The CDR3 is made up of 16 amino acids. Germline values: CDR1 MNHEY, CDR2 SVGEGT. V was shortened by 4 bases and J by 1 base, with 14 bases between the two germline ends. CDR3 amino acids: CASSSGYRVSYNEQFF. CDR3 in DNA: TGTGCCAGCAGTTCTGGTTACAGGGTTTCCTACAATGAGCAGTTCTTC.

This clonotype was seen at least ten times. The J gene is TRBJ2-2, the V gene TRBV4-3; D is uncertain. Germline CDR1 is LGHNA and CDR2 is YSLEER. This CDR3 has 15 residues. Trimming removed 1 base from V and 7 bases from J, with 13 bases in between. The CDR3 DNA sequence: TGCGCCAGCAGCCAAGGACAAGGACGCAGCGGGGAGCTGTTTTTT. Its protein product is CASSQGQGRSGELFF.